The present TCR beta chain was sequenced within a study of T-cell reconstitution after alpha-beta-depleted transplantation in children. The CDR3 covers 12 residues. CDR1 and CDR2 from the germline V gene are DFQATT and SNEGSKA (reference sequence). Trimming at V came to 5 bases and at J to 9 bases, leaving 4 bases not matched to a gene. The study's findings and limits: Reportedly, only several hundred clones from non-depleted graft cells drove alpha-beta T-cell counts at about two months. At one year after transplant, newly produced T cells mostly accounted for T-cell counts and diversity.

This clonotype was counted only a few times. Its antigen is unidentified. Unique molecular identifiers were incorporated during preparation of the TCRbeta library. TCRdb reprocessed the PCR reads via MiXCR and lists one record per CDR3 protein. The table lists fewer than 450,000 distinct CDR3 sequences, 15% to 20% of them singletons, with 35% to 50% in the top ten. Here the sequenced sample was PBMCs, mostly from graft donor cells, taken 360 days after TCRalphabeta/CD19-depleted stem cell transplant. The chain combines TRBV20-1 with TRBJ2-1; 10 bases line up with TRBD2. This receptor was obtained from a male patient under 10 years old who had a stem cell transplant for acute lymphoblastic leukemia, so the T cells may come from the graft donor. The CDR3 is CSAPGLAVEQFF. Here the CDR3 DNA reads TGCAGTGCTCCCGGACTAGCGGTTGAGCAGTTCTTC.